This T cell receptor beta chain originates from a study of cytomegalovirus exposure and HLA in healthy donors. This CDR3 region has 13 residues. Looked up from germline, CDR1 is LGHNA and CDR2 is YSLEER. J gave up 6 bases and V 4 bases, and 4 bases lay outside the gene matches. Data came from immunoSEQ multiplex PCR; TCRdb stores just in-frame clones and leaves some out. The table records about 140,000 clones, 70% to 90% of them present only once. Broader study findings: Subsequent analysis found a tendency for first-cohort TCR clusters to co-occur within the 95 to 150 validation repertoires. High specificity and sensitivity for cytomegalovirus status were reported for the classifier.

Concerning this clone itself: Its antigen is not known.

This TCR was sampled from a man aged 18 to 29 in good health and CMV-seronegative. The sequencing input was PBMCs. V gene TRBV4-3 combines with J gene TRBJ2-7, with 9 positions matching TRBD2. The CDR3 spells CASSLGLAGEQYF. The CDR3 nucleotides are TGCGCCAGCAGCCTGGGACTAGCTGGCGAGCAGTACTTC.